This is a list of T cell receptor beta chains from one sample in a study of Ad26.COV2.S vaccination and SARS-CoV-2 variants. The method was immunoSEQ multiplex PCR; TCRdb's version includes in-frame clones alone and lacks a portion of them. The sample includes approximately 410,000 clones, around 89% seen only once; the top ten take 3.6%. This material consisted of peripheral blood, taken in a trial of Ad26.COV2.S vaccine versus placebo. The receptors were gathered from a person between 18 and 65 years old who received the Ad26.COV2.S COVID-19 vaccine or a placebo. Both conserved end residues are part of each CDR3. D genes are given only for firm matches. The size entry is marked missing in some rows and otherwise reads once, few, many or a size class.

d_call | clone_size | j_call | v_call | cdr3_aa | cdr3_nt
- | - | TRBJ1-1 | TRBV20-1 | CSARGLVAFF | TGCAGTGCTAGGGGGCTGGTAGCTTTCTTT
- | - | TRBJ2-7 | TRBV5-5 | CASSLESYSPYEQYF | TGTGCCAGCAGCTTGGAGTCCTACTCCCCCTACGAGCAGTACTTC
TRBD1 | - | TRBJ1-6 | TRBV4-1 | CASSQLDRVPLHF | TGCGCCAGCAGCCAGCTGGACAGGGTACCCCTCCACTTT
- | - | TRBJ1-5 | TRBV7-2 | CASSLGRVAGDNQPQHF | TGTGCCAGCAGCTTAGGTAGGGTCGCGGGGGATAATCAGCCCCAGCATTTT
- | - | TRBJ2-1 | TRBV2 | CASSGGARGYNEQFF | TGTGCCAGCAGTGGAGGGGCTCGGGGCTACAATGAGCAGTTCTTC
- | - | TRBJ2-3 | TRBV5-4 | CASRPEGGTDTQYF | TGTGCCAGCAGACCGGAAGGGGGCACAGATACGCAGTATTTT
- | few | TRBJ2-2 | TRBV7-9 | CASVPYTGELFF | TGTGCCAGCGTACCATACACCGGGGAGCTGTTTTTT
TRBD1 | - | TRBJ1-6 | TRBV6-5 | CASSKTHRGSTPLHF | TGTGCCAGCAGCAAGACCCACAGGGGGAGTACACCCCTCCACTTT
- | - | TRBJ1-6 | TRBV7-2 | CASSSAYNSPLHF | TGTGCCAGCAGCTCCGCCTATAATTCACCCCTCCACTTT
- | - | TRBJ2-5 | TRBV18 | CASSPPDIETQYF | TGTGCCAGCTCACCACCGGACATAGAGACCCAGTACTTC
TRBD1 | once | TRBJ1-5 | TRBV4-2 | CASSPDRGTEILWPQHF | TGTGCCAGCAGCCCGGACCGCGGGACAGAGATTCTCTGGCCCCAGCATTTT
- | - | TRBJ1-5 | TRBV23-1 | CASSHATTAYSNQPQHF | TGCGCCAGCAGTCACGCAACGACCGCCTATAGCAATCAGCCCCAGCATTTT
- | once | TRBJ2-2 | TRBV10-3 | CAISVVGVGELFF | TGTGCCATCAGTGTTGTTGGGGTCGGGGAGCTGTTTTTT
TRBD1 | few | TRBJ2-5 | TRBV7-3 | CASSPGQGETQYF | TGTGCCAGCAGCCCGGGACAGGGAGAGACCCAGTACTTC
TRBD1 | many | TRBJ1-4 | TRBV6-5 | CASRNRGEEKLFF | TGTGCCAGCAGGAACAGGGGGGAAGAAAAACTGTTTTTT
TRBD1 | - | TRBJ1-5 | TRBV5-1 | CASSLGQGAISNQPQHF | TGCGCCAGCAGCTTGGGACAGGGGGCGATTAGCAATCAGCCCCAGCATTTT
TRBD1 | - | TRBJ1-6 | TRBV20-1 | CSARTGEPLHF | TGCAGTGCTAGAACAGGGGAACCCCTCCACTTT
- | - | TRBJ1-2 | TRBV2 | CASSEDRGYTF | TGTGCCAGCAGTGAAGATCGGGGCTACACCTTC
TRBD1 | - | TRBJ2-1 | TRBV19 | CASTAGGNEQFF | TGTGCCAGTACGGCAGGGGGCAATGAGCAGTTCTTC
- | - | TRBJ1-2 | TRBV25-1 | CASSDKADRNYGYTF | TGTGCCAGCAGTGACAAGGCGGACCGAAACTATGGCTACACCTTC
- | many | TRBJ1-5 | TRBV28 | CASRLSRIPFRPQHF | TGTGCCAGCAGATTGTCCAGGATCCCTTTTCGGCCCCAGCATTTT
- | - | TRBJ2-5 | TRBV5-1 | CASSAGLAGETQYF | TGCGCCAGCAGCGCCGGTCTAGCTGGAGAGACCCAGTACTTC
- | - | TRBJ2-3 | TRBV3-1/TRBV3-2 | CASSQGLLGPVSTDTQYF | TGTGCCAGCAGCCAAGGGCTACTAGGTCCCGTCAGCACAGATACGCAGTATTTT
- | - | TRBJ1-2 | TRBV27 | CASSLSGYTF | TGTGCCAGCAGTTTGAGTGGCTACACCTTC
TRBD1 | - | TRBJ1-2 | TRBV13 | CASSLGTGQPLGYTF | TGTGCCAGCAGCCTCGGGACAGGTCAACCACTTGGCTACACCTTC
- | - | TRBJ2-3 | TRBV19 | CASSAFGGATDTQYF | TGTGCCAGTAGTGCCTTCGGCGGCGCCACAGATACGCAGTATTTT
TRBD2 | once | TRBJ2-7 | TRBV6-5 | CASSYIAGGNDEQYF | TGTGCCAGCAGTTATATAGCGGGGGGAAACGACGAGCAGTACTTC
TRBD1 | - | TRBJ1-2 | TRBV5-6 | CASSPGGQPGYGYTF | TGTGCCAGCAGCCCCGGGGGACAGCCGGGCTATGGCTACACCTTC
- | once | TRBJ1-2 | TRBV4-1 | CASSQDLVVHNYGYTF | TGCGCCAGCAGCCAAGATCTAGTAGTCCATAACTATGGCTACACCTTC
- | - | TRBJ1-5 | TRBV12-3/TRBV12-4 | CASSLGVGQPQHF | TGTGCCAGCAGTTTAGGAGTCGGTCAGCCCCAGCATTTT
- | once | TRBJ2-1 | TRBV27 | CASKDSPNEQFF | TGTGCCAGCAAAGACAGCCCCAATGAGCAGTTCTTC
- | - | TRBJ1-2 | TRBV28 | CASRGYYGYTF | TGTGCCAGTCGGGGGTATTATGGCTACACCTTC
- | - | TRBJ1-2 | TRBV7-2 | CASSYPGGAGYTF | TGTGCCAGCAGCTACCCCGGGGGCGCTGGCTACACCTTC
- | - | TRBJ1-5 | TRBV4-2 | CASSQDRILPQHF | TGTGCCAGCAGCCAAGATAGGATTCTACCCCAGCATTTT
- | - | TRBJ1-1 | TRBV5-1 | CASSSTNTEAFF | TGCGCCAGCAGCAGCACGAACACTGAAGCTTTCTTT
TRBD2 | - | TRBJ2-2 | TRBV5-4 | CASSPGLAGEYTGELFF | TGTGCCAGCAGCCCGGGACTAGCGGGGGAGTACACCGGGGAGCTGTTTTTT
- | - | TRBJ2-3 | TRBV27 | CASSLRGPVFRTDTQYF | TGTGCCAGCAGTTTACGGGGCCCCGTCTTCCGCACAGATACGCAGTATTTT
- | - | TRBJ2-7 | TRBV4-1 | CASSQVGGEQYF | TGCGCCAGCAGCCAAGTTGGGGGGGAGCAGTACTTC
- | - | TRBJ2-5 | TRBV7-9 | CASSLDSGRETQYF | TGTGCCAGCAGCTTAGATTCAGGGCGAGAGACCCAGTACTTC
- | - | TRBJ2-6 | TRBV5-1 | CASIDSSKGPGANVLTF | TGCGCCAGCATCGACAGTTCCAAAGGTCCTGGGGCCAACGTCCTGACTTTC
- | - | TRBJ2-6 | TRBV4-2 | CASSSQTGANVLTF | TGTGCCAGCAGCTCGCAAACGGGGGCCAACGTCCTGACTTTC
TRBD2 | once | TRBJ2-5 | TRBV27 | CASSSLAGVVQTQYF | TGTGCCAGCAGTTCCCTAGCGGGGGTAGTACAGACCCAGTACTTC
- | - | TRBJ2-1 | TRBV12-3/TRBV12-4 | CASTRDFYNEQFF | TGTGCCAGCACTCGGGACTTTTACAATGAGCAGTTCTTC
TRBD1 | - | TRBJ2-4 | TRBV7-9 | CASSTSPLGQGNIQYF | TGTGCCAGCAGCACGAGCCCCTTGGGACAGGGGAACATTCAGTACTTC
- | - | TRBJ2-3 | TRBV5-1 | CASSLGEPPDTQYF | TGCGCCAGCAGCTTGGGCGAACCCCCAGATACGCAGTATTTT
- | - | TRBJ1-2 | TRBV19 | CASIAGGYGYTF | TGTGCCAGTATAGCAGGCGGCTATGGCTACACCTTC
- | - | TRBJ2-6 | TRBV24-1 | CATSDTWFSGANVLTF | TGTGCCACCAGTGATACCTGGTTCTCTGGGGCCAACGTCCTGACTTTC
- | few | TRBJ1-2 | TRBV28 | CASSPTYGVINYGYTF | TGTGCCAGCAGTCCGACATATGGAGTGATTAACTATGGCTACACCTTC
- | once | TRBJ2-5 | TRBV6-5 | CASIGDLPWGGTQYF | TGTGCCAGCATTGGGGACCTCCCCTGGGGAGGGACCCAGTACTTC
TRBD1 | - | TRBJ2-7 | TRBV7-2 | CASSPPGTGFGQYF | TGTGCCAGCAGCCCGCCCGGGACAGGGTTTGGGCAGTACTTC
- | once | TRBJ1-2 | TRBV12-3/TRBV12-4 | CASSPPGSGYTF | TGTGCCAGCAGTCCCCCCGGGAGTGGCTACACCTTC
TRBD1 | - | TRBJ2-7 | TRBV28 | CASRSRGRGYEQYF | TGTGCCAGCAGGTCCAGGGGGCGCGGGTACGAGCAGTACTTC
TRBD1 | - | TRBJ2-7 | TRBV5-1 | CASSLTTGSYEQYF | TGCGCCAGCAGCTTAACGACAGGGTCCTACGAGCAGTACTTC
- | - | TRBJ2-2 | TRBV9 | CASSHPMEPGGPNTGELFF | TGTGCCAGCAGCCACCCCATGGAACCCGGGGGCCCGAACACCGGGGAGCTGTTTTTT
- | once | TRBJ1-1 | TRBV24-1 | CATRQGTDEAFF | TGTGCCACCAGACAGGGTACGGATGAAGCTTTCTTT
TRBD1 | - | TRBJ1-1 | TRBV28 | CASSFRGRGTEAFF | TGTGCCAGCAGTTTCAGGGGGCGAGGGACTGAAGCTTTCTTT
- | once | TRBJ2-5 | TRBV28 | CASREQGTQYF | TGTGCCAGCAGGGAACAAGGGACCCAGTACTTC